Following are 23 T cell receptor beta chains from one sample sequenced in a study of T cells in Graves' hyperthyroidism and ophthalmopathy. RNA transcripts yielded amplified TCR beta CDR3 regions. The HTBI primer set was used in a first-round RT-PCR of the TCR CDR3. One entry per CDR3 protein, called by TCRdb with MiXCR from the multiplex PCR reads. This table holds about 560,000 distinct CDR3 sequences, approximately 16% found once. Material: blood. These TCRs come from a woman aged 18-35 years with Graves' hyperthyroidism.

This clonotype occurred many times. The chain carries TRBV27 and TRBJ1-1; TRBD1 aligns across 12 bases. The CDR3 extends over 17 amino acids. Germline V gene sequence: CDR1 MNHEY, CDR2 SMNVEV (reference sequence). The ends lost 6 bases at V and 0 bases at J; junction bases unmatched: 8. Here the CDR3 DNA reads TGTGCCAGCAGACTTCTCGGGACAGGGGGCATGAACACTGAAGCTTTCTTT. It yields the protein CASRLLGTGGMNTEAFF.

This clonotype occurred many times. V is TRBV2 and J is TRBJ2-7; D is unresolved. Germline V lookup: CDR1 SNHLY, CDR2 FYNNEI. The CDR3 extends over 10 amino acids. V was cut by 4 bases and J by 6 bases, with 4 bases left in between. The CDR3 coding sequence is TGTGCCAGCAGTGTTGGCGAGCAGTACTTC. As protein: CASSVGEQYF. Based on the CDR3 plus reference TRBV2 and TRBJ2-7, the full variable domain is EPEVTQTPSHQVTQMGQEVILRCVPISNHLYFYWYRQILGQKVEFLVSFYNNEISEKSEIFDDQFSVERPDGSNFTLKIRSTKLEDSAMYFCASSVGEQYFGPGTRLTVT.

The V call is TRBV15, the J call TRBJ2-2, with D unclear. CDR1 is LNHNV and CDR2 is YYDKDF in the germline V gene (reference sequence). Trimming left V 0 bases short and J 6 bases short, with 5 bases between. There are 13 residues in the CDR3. The CDR3 protein is CATSRDQPGELFF. CDR3 nucleotide sequence: TGTGCCACCAGCAGAGATCAACCCGGGGAGCTGTTTTTT.

As regards this clonotype: At one of its ends the junction is not consistent with the germline gene, which may arise from a read error. This chain connects TRBV2 to TRBJ2-7; perhaps TRBD2 as D (6 bases). Looked up from germline, CDR1 is SNHLY and CDR2 is FYNNEI. The CDR3 has 14 amino acids. The CDR3 sequence is CAISESSGRYEQYF. The CDR3 region has the DNA TGTGCCATCAGTGAGTCGTCAGGGAGGTACGAGCAGTACTTC.

This clonotype showed up many times. The chain links TRBV12-3 or TRBV12-4 to TRBJ1-1; no clear D. V shed 4 bases and J shed 6 bases, with 9 bases lying between them. The CDR3 is 12 amino acids. The CDR3 region is CASSYNWAEAFF. CDR3 DNA sequence: TGTGCCAGCAGTTATAATTGGGCTGAAGCTTTCTTT.

Many counts were recorded for this clonotype. The DNA for the CDR3 is TGTGCCATCGTCTCCCGCCTTAGGGAGCAGTTCTTC. It yields the protein CAIVSRLREQFF. V usage is TRBV2 and J usage is TRBJ2-1; unclear D gene. Trimming removed 10 bases at V and 10 bases at J, with 17 bases between. The CDR3 consists of 12 residues. Germline values: CDR1 SNHLY, CDR2 FYNNEI.

Remarks on this clonotype: A read error may be the cause here, since a much bigger clone is one base away. The rearrangement uses TRBV28 and TRBJ1-1; no clear D gene. Germline values: CDR1 MDHEN, CDR2 SYDVKM. The CDR3 has 14 amino acids. With 5 bases removed from V and 1 base from J, the gap between germline ends came to 11 bases. As DNA, the CDR3 is TGTGCCAGCAGTACCCACGGGAAGAACACTGAAGCTTTCTTT. Its protein product is CASSTHGKNTEAFF.

This clonotype has at least ten counts. The J gene is TRBJ2-5, the V gene TRBV7-2; weak D call: TRBD1 (5 bases). The V gene lost 5 bases and the J gene lost 9 bases, with 13 bases spanning the gap. The CDR3 contains 12 residues. Germline loops: CDR1 SGHTA, CDR2 FQGNSA. CDR3 coding DNA: TGTGCCAGCAGCGCAGGGTGGAAGGCCCAGTACTTC. The encoded protein is CASSAGWKAQYF.

This clonotype came up many times. This chain joins TRBV7-9 and TRBJ2-1; 11 bases map to TRBD2. CDR3 length: 14 residues. The junction had 2 bases not matched to a gene; V was cut back by 5 bases and J by 5 bases. CDR1 SEHNR and CDR2 FQNEAQ come from the germline V gene (reference sequence). Here the CDR3 DNA reads TGTGCCAGCAGCGTACTAGCGGGGGACAATGAGCAGTTCTTC. As protein: CASSVLAGDNEQFF.

The genes are TRBV9 and TRBJ2-2; possible D gene TRBD1, 6 bases. The CDR3 covers 16 residues. CDR1 is SGDLS, CDR2 YYNGEE, per germline. V lost 0 bases and J 0 bases, leaving 9 bases between the germline ends. The chain's CDR3 is CASSVVQGSNTGELFF. In nucleotides, the CDR3 is TGTGCCAGCAGCGTAGTGCAGGGGTCGAACACCGGGGAGCTGTTTTTT.

V is TRBV5-1 and J is TRBJ2-5; D possibly corresponds to TRBD2 (5 bases). This CDR3 contains 13 residues. V gave up 2 bases and J gave up 5 bases, with 10 bases separating them. Germline V lookup: CDR1 SGHRS, CDR2 YFSETQ. The CDR3 sequence: CASSFTRGETQYF. DNA of the CDR3: TGCGCCAGCAGCTTTACAAGAGGGGAGACCCAGTACTTC.

This clonotype was seen many times. The V call is TRBV28, the J call TRBJ1-1; D not certain. V was cut by 8 bases and J by 0 bases, with 16 bases left in between. The CDR3 runs to 15 residues. Germline CDR1 is MDHEN and CDR2 is SYDVKM. DNA of the CDR3: TGTGCCAGCGGGAACGCCGCAGAGATGAACACTGAAGCTTTCTTT. Its protein is CASGNAAEMNTEAFF. Variable domain in full (rest from reference TRBV28 and TRBJ1-1): DVKVTQSSRYLVKRTGEKVFLECVQDMDHENMFWYRQDPGLGLRLIYFSYDVKMKEKGDIPEGYSVSREKKERFSLILESASTNQTSMYLCASGNAAEMNTEAFFGQGTRLTVV.

Many counts were recorded for this clonotype. The chain joins TRBV7-6 to TRBJ2-1; 7 bases are shared with TRBD1. V was clipped by 1 base and J by 5 bases; unmatched bases: 5. The CDR3 runs to 15 residues. Germline V gene data show CDR1 as SGHVS and CDR2 as FNYEAQ. This chain's CDR3 is CASSLVGTVDNEQFF. The CDR3 bases are TGTGCCAGCAGCTTAGTTGGGACAGTAGACAATGAGCAGTTCTTC. Supplemented by reference TRBV7-6 and TRBJ2-1, the full variable domain reads GAGVSQSPRYKVTKRGQDVALRCDPISGHVSLYWYRQALGQGPEFLTYFNYEAQQDKSGLPNDRFSAERPEGSISTLTIQRTEQRDSAMYRCASSLVGTVDNEQFFGPGTRLTVL.

The rearrangement uses TRBV28 and TRBJ1-6; possible D gene TRBD1, 5 bases. Trimming removed 2 bases from V and 10 bases from J, with 18 bases in between. The CDR3 runs 16 residues. In germline, CDR1 is MDHEN, CDR2 SYDVKM. The CDR3 sequence is CASSLRQGGWGSPLHF. CDR3 DNA: TGTGCCAGCAGTTTACGGCAGGGAGGATGGGGATCACCCCTCCACTTT.

This clonotype was seen a few times. V is TRBV7-9 and J is TRBJ2-2; D uncertain. V was shortened by 3 bases and J by 6 bases, with 5 bases between the two germline ends. Per the germline V gene, CDR1 is SEHNR and CDR2 is FQNEAQ (reference sequence). The CDR3 length is 12 residues. The CDR3 nucleotides read TGTGCCAGCAGCTTGTGGTCCGGGGAGCTGTTTTTT. Its protein product is CASSLWSGELFF.

V gene TRBV19 combines with J gene TRBJ2-7; no clear D. This CDR3 spans 14 amino acids. CDR1 is LNHDA, CDR2 SQIVND, per germline (reference sequence). The V gene lost 3 bases and the J gene lost 2 bases, with 11 bases spanning the gap. CDR3 loop: CASSIADGAYEQYF. CDR3 bases: TGTGCCAGTAGTATTGCGGACGGAGCCTACGAGCAGTACTTC.

This clonotype was found a few times. The rearrangement links TRBV6-2 or TRBV6-3 to TRBJ2-5; 8 bases map to TRBD2. With V trimmed by 2 bases and J by 4 bases, 9 bases remained unmatched. Looked up from germline, CDR1 is MNHEY and CDR2 is SVGEGT. This CDR3 has 16 residues. This CDR3 is CASSYVPGGVRETQYF. CDR3 DNA sequence: TGTGCCAGCAGTTACGTCCCGGGGGGGGTACGAGAGACCCAGTACTTC.

This clonotype appeared many times. The chain links TRBV24-1 to TRBJ2-1; D remains unclear. V dropped 7 bases and J dropped 0 bases, with 12 bases sitting between them. CDR1 is KGHDR and CDR2 is SFDVKD in the germline V gene. The CDR3 spans 15 residues. The CDR3: CATSATSDSYNEQFF. CDR3 DNA sequence: TGTGCCACCAGCGCAACATCTGACTCCTACAATGAGCAGTTCTTC.

The chain recombines TRBV7-2 with TRBJ1-5; D is unresolved. Deletions cut 3 bases from V and 0 bases from J, with 12 bases between. CDR1 and CDR2 from the germline V gene are SGHTA and FQGNSA. CDR3 size: 16 residues. DNA for the CDR3: TGTGCCAGCAGCTTGGAGGACGGCCATAGCAATCAGCCCCAGCATTTT. Its protein product is CASSLEDGHSNQPQHF.

This clonotype was observed many times. This CDR3 is CASRQAGAPETQYF. Here the CDR3 DNA reads TGTGCCAGCAGGCAAGCGGGAGCCCCAGAGACCCAGTACTTC. The genes are TRBV6-1 and TRBJ2-5; 8 nucleotides match TRBD2. V shed 6 bases, J shed 4 bases, and the junction held 7 bases outside the gene matches. Germline CDR1 MNHNS, CDR2 SASEGT. The CDR3 contains 14 residues.

This clonotype was observed many times. The chain has TRBV11-2 and TRBJ1-1; D is ambiguous. This CDR3 contains 12 residues. The V gene lost 3 bases and the J gene lost 8 bases, with 10 bases spanning the gap. The V gene's germline CDR1 is SGHAT and CDR2 FQNNGV. The CDR3: CASSFGVKEAFF. Written as DNA, the CDR3 is TGTGCCAGCAGCTTTGGCGTAAAAGAAGCTTTCTTT.

Ten or more counts support this clonotype. The chain links TRBV20-1 to TRBJ2-3; D gene unclear. CDR1 is DFQATT and CDR2 is SNEGSKA in the germline V gene (reference sequence). The V end lost 5 bases, the J end lost 2 bases, and 11 bases lay between the germline ends. The CDR3 spans 13 residues. The CDR3 nucleotides read TGCAGTGCTCTAATCCAGGTCACAGATACGCAGTATTTT. Amino acid sequence: CSALIQVTDTQYF.

This clonotype occurred a few times. The chain uses TRBV12-3 or TRBV12-4 and TRBJ1-5; 7 nucleotides line up with TRBD1. Trimming cost V 6 bases and J 2 bases; bases outside gene matches: 7. The CDR3 has 15 amino acids. CDR3: CASSIDRAGNQPQHF. DNA of the CDR3: TGTGCCAGCAGCATCGACAGGGCTGGCAATCAGCCCCAGCATTTT.